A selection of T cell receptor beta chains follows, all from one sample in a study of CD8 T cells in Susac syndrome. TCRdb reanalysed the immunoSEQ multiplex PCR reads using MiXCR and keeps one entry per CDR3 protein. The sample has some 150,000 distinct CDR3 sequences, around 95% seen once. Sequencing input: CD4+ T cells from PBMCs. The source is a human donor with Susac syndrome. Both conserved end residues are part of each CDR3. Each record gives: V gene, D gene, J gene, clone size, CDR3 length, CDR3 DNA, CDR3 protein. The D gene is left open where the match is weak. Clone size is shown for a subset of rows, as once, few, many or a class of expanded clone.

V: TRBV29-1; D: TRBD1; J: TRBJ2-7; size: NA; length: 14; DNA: TGCACCTGGACAGGGGCCGCCACCGCCTGCGAGCAGTACTTC; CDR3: CTWTGAATACEQYF
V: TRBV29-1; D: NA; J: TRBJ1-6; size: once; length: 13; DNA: TGCAGCGTGCGTGGGGAAGGTGATTCACCCCTCCACTTT; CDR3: CSVRGEGDSPLHF
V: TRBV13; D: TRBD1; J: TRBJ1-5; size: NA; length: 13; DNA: TGTGCCAGCAGCCCGGACAGGGAACAGCCCCAGCATTTT; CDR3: CASSPDREQPQHF
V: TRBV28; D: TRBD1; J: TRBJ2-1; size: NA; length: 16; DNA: TGTGCCAGCAGATCCCCTGACAGGGGGCGCGGAAATGAGCAGTTCTTC; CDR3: CASRSPDRGRGNEQFF
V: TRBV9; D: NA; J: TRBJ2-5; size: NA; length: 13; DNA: TGTGCCAGCAGCGTAGGACAGCAAGAGACCCAGTACTTC; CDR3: CASSVGQQETQYF
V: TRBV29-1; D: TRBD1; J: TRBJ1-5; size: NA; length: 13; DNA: TGCAGCGTCGGACAGGGCCTCAATCAGCCCCAGCATTTT; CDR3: CSVGQGLNQPQHF
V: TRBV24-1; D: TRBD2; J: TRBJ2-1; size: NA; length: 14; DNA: TGTGCCACCAGAGGGACTAGCGGTGGGGATGAGCAGTTCTTC; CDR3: CATRGTSGGDEQFF
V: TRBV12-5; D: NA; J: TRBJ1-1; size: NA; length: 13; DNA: TGTGCTAGTGGTTTGACAATGAACACTGAAGCTTTCTTT; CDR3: CASGLTMNTEAFF
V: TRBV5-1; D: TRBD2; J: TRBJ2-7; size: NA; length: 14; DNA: TGCGCCAGCAGCTTGCGGGGGGGCTCCTACGAGCAGTACTTC; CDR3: CASSLRGGSYEQYF
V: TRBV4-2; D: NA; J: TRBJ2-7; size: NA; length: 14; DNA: TGTGCCAGCAGCCAAGCCCGTAGCTCCTACGAGCAGTACTTC; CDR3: CASSQARSSYEQYF
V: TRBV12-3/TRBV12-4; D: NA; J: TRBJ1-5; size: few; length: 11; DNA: TGTGCCAGCAGTTCTGGACAGCCCCAGCATTTT; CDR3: CASSSGQPQHF
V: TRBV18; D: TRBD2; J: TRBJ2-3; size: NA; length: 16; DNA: TGTGCCAGCTCACCGCAGGGGACTAGCGTTGAAGATACGCAGTATTTT; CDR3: CASSPQGTSVEDTQYF
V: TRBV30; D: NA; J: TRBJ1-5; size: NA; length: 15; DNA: TGTGCCTGGAGTAGAGGGCTGTATAGCAATCAGCCCCAGCATTTT; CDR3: CAWSRGLYSNQPQHF
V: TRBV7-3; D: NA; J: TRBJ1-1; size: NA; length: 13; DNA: TGTGCCAGCAGCTTAATTAAGGGCCGGGAAGCTTTCTTT; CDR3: CASSLIKGREAFF
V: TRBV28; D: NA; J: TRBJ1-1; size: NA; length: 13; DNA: TGTGCCAGCAGTTTAAATTCTCGGGGTGAAGCTTTCTTT; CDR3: CASSLNSRGEAFF
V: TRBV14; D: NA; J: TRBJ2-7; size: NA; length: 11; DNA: TGTGCCAGCGGCGAGGTGGGCGAGCAGTACTTC; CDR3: CASGEVGEQYF
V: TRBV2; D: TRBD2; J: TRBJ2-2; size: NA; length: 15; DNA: TGTGCCAGCAGGAGCGGACTAGTGAATACCGGGGAGCTGTTTTTT; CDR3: CASRSGLVNTGELFF
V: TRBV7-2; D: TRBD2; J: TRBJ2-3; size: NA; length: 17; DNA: TGTGCCAGCAGCCGATCCGAGGCGGGAGGACGCACAGATACGCAGTATTTT; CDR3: CASSRSEAGGRTDTQYF
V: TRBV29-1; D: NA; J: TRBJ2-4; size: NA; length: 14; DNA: TGCAGCGTTTGGGTTGACCAAGCCAAAAACATTCAGTACTTC; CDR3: CSVWVDQAKNIQYF
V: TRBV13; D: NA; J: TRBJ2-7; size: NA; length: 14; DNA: TGTGCCAGCAGCCCCCTGAGGGAGGTTAGCGAGCAGTACTTC; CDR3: CASSPLREVSEQYF
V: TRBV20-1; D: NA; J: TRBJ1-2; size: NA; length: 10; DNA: TGCAGTGCTAGACCCTATGGCTACACCTTC; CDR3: CSARPYGYTF
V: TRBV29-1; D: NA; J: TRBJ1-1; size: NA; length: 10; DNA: TGCAGCGTTGGAACAGCTCAAGCTTTCTTT; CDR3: CSVGTAQAFF
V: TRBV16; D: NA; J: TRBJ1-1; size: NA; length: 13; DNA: TGTGCCAGCAGCCAAATGAGGAACACTGAAGCTTTCTTT; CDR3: CASSQMRNTEAFF
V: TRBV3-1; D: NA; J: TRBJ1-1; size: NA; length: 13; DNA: TGTGCCAGCAGCCCGTCAGGGAACACTGAAGCTTTCTTT; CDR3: CASSPSGNTEAFF
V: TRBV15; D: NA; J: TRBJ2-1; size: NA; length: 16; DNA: TGTGCCACCAGCAGAGATGGACGGGTTGGGGGCAATGAGCAGTTCTTC; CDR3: CATSRDGRVGGNEQFF
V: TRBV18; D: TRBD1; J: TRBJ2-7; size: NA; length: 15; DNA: TGTGCCAGCTCACCAGCCCAGGGGGCTACCTACGAGCAGTACTTC; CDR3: CASSPAQGATYEQYF
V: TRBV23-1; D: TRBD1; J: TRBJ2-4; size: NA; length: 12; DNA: TGCGCCAGATCGACAGGGAAAAACATTCAGTACTTC; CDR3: CARSTGKNIQYF
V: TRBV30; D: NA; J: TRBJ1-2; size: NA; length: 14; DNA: TGTGCCTGGAGTGTAATCGGCAGGGCCTATGGCTACACCTTC; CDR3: CAWSVIGRAYGYTF
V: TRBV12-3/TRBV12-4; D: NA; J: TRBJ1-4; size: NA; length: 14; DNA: TGTGCCAGCAGTAACAGACAGCGGAATGAAAAACTGTTTTTT; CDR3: CASSNRQRNEKLFF
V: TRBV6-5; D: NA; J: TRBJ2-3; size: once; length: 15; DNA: TGTGCCAGCAGTCAACCCACGGCTAGCACGGATACGCAGTATTTT; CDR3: CASSQPTASTDTQYF
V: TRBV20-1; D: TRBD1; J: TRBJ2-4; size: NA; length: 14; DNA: TGCAGCGGGACAGAGGGATTAGCCAAAAACATTCAGTACTTC; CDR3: CSGTEGLAKNIQYF
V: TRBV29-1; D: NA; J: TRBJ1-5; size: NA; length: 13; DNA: TGCAGCGTTCGGGCGCAGACGGGTCAGCCCCAGCATTTT; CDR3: CSVRAQTGQPQHF
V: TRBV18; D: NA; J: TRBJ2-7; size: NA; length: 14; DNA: TGTGCCAGCTCACCACCGGGGGCACCCTACGAGCAGTACTTC; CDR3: CASSPPGAPYEQYF
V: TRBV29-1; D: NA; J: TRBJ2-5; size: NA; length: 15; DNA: TGCAGCGTTATTGGACCCGGGGTAGGACGGGAGACCCAGTACTTC; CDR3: CSVIGPGVGRETQYF
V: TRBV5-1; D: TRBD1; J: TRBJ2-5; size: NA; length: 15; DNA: TGCGCCAGTAACACAGGGGGCGGCCATCAAGAGACCCAGTACTTC; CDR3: CASNTGGGHQETQYF
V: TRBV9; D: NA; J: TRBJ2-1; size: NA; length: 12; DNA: TGTGCCAGCAGCCCCCATGAGGGTGAGCAGTTCTTC; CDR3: CASSPHEGEQFF
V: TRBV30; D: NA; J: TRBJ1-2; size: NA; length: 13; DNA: TGTGCCTGGAGTGCACCAGAGAGAGGCGGCTACACCTTC; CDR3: CAWSAPERGGYTF
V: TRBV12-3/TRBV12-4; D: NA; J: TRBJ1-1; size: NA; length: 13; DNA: TGTGCCAGCAATAACTGGAGGGACACTGAAGCTTTCTTT; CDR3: CASNNWRDTEAFF
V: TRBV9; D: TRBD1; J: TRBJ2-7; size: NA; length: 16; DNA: TGTGCCAGCAGCGGATTGGGGACAGGCGTTCCCTACGAGCAGTACTTC; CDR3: CASSGLGTGVPYEQYF
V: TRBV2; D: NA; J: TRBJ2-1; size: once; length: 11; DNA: TGTGCCAGCAGGGAGGGCAATGAGCAGTTCTTC; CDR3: CASREGNEQFF
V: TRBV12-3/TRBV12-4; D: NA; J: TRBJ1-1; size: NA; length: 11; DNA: TGTGCCAGCAGGGCGGCGACTGAAGCTTTCTTT; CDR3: CASRAATEAFF
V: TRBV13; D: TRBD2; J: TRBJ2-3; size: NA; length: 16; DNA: TGTGCCAGCAGCGCCGTAGCGGGAGGGAGGACAGATACGCAGTATTTT; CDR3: CASSAVAGGRTDTQYF
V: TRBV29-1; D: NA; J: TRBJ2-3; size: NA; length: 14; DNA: TGCAGCGTTGGACTAGATCTGTCCGCAGATACGCAGTATTTT; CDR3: CSVGLDLSADTQYF
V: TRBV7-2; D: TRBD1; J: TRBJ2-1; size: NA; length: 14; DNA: TGTGCCAGCAGCACTATGACAGGGAAACATGAGCAGTTCTTC; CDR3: CASSTMTGKHEQFF
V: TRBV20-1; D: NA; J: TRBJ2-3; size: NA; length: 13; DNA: TGCAGTGCCCTAAGCGGGTCCCCAGATACGCAGTATTTT; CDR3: CSALSGSPDTQYF
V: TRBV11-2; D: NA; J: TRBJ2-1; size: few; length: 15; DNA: TGTGCCAGCAGCTTAGCACGGACAGCATACAATGAGCAGTTCTTC; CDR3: CASSLARTAYNEQFF
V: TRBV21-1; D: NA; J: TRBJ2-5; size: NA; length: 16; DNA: TGTGCCAGCAGCAAAGTTCCTAGCGGGAGTTGGGAGACCCAGTACTTC; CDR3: CASSKVPSGSWETQYF